This T cell receptor beta chain was retrieved from a study of T cells in Graves' hyperthyroidism and ophthalmopathy. Study context: Peripheral blood was secured at the point of initial diagnosis, before any treatment. General study points: Most thyroid-expanded clonotypes above 0.001 were also found in blood.

Diagnostic decisions used clinical symptoms, serum thyroxine and TRAb, thyroid ultrasound and orbital computed tomography. The V end lost 4 bases, the J end lost 0 bases, and 12 bases lay between the germline ends. The CDR3 covers 16 residues. Per germline, CDR1 KGHDR and CDR2 SFDVKD. RNA transcripts were the template for amplifying TCR beta CDR3 regions. The HTBI primer set served for first-round RT-PCR of the TCR CDR3. TCRdb redid the calling of the multiplex PCR reads with MiXCR, one entry per CDR3 protein. Found here are more than 300,000 distinct CDR3 sequences, roughly 20% of them singletons; the top ten hold 35% to 45%. This clonotype was counted ten times or more. Its cognate antigen is unknown.

This sequence originates from a man aged 18 to 29 with Graves' ophthalmopathy. The sample consisted of blood. The genes are TRBV24-1 and TRBJ1-5; D is unresolved. CDR3 region: CATSDPLTISNQPQHF. The CDR3 DNA reads as TGTGCCACCAGTGACCCCCTGACAATTAGCAATCAGCCCCAGCATTTT.